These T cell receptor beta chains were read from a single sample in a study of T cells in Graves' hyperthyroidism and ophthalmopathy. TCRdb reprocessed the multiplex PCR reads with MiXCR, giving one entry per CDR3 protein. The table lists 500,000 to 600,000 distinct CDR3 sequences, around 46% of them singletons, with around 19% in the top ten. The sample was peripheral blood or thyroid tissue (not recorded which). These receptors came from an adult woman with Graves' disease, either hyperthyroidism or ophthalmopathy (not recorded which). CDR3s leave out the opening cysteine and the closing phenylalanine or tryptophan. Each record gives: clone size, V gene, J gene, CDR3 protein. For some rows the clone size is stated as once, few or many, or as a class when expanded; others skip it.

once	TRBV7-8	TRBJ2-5	ASSTRRTGKTQY
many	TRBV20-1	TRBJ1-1	SAGAPLLWALNTEAF
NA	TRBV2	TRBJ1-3	ASSEVGASGNTIY
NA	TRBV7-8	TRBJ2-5	ASSTRDPQETQY
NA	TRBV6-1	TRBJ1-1	ASSEELRGNTEAF
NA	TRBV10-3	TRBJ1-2	AINPRARASGGYT
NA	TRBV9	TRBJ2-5	ASSVGGAARETQY
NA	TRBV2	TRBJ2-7	ASTLGDKLSYEQY
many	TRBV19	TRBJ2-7	ATNRGTPPYEQY
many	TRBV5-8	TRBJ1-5	ASSWVVGPGDNQPQH
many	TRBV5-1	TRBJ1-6	ASSLGAVYNSPLH
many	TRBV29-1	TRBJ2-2	SVESQGRTGELF
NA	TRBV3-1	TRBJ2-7	ASSQDVVRGREQY
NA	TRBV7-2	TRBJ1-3	ASSQSGSSGNTIY
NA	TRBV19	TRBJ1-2	ASRMDLRPYYGYT
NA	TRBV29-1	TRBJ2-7	SVEDTPGYEQY
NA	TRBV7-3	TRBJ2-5	ASSLRGQGTGETQY
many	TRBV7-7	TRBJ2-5	ASSLGGTGQETQY